Listed here are 14 T cell receptor beta chains from one sample, sequenced in a study (dated by TCRdb to about 2015). Libraries were prepared through 5' RACE. The instrument given in TCRdb is Illumina MiSeq. The public sequencing data were trimmed at Q25 with fastp and processed into clonotypes with MiXCR by TCRdb, which kept only in-frame beta chains. Each CDR3 protein appears once, grouped with its most common genes and DNA. This sample lists over 25,000 distinct CDR3 sequences; approximately 30% were detected once. 2% to 2.5% of the sample is taken by the ten largest. Tregs were isolated as CD4+CD25+CD127-/low cells. Sequenced input: tumor-infiltrating Tregs sorted from the breast tumor. These receptors originate from a female donor with breast cancer.

Ten or more counts support this clonotype. This chain joins TRBV5-6 and TRBJ2-5; D is possibly TRBD1 (6 bases). The CDR3 covers 13 residues. Trimming removed 0 bases from V and 10 bases from J, with 13 bases in between. Germline V gene data show CDR1 as SGHDT and CDR2 as YYEEEE. In DNA, the CDR3 is TGTGCCAGCAGCTTGGACAGGGTGTGGATCCAGTACTTC. Translated, it gives CASSLDRVWIQYF.

The V call is TRBV6-5, the J call TRBJ2-7, with 9 bases identical to TRBD1. The CDR3 loop spans 14 amino acids. Germline lookup yields CDR1 MNHEY and CDR2 SVGAGI. V lost 6 bases to trimming and J lost 2 bases; unmatched junction nucleotides: 5. CDR3 DNA sequence: TGTGCCAGCAGGCGGGACAGGGCCCCCTACGAGCAGTACTTC. Its protein is CASRRDRAPYEQYF.

Concerning this clonotype itself: The germline gene is not matched at one end of the junction; a read error may be the cause. CDR3 in amino acids: CASGLEQTSYEQYF. The DNA of the CDR3 is TGCGCCAGCGGCTTGGAACAGACCTCCTACGAGCAGTACTTC. This chain links TRBV5-1 with TRBJ2-7, with D uncertain. CDR1 is SGHRS and CDR2 is YFSETQ in the germline V gene. The CDR3 sequence is 14 residues long.

On this clonotype: Possible read error: a much larger clone is one base away. The V gene is TRBV11-2, the J gene TRBJ2-6; 7 positions agree with TRBD1. V shed 4 bases and J 0 bases; nucleotides not matched to a gene: 6. The CDR3 length is 17 residues. Per germline, CDR1 SGHAT and CDR2 FQNNGV. The CDR3 DNA sequence: TGTGCCAGCAGCTCCCAGGGACAGAGCTCTGGGGCCAACGTCCTGACTTTC. This gives the protein CASSSQGQSSGANVLTF.

The gene calls are TRBV15 and TRBJ1-2; D is uncertain. In germline, CDR1 is LNHNV, CDR2 YYDKDF (reference sequence). Trimming took 0 bases from V and 0 from J, leaving 14 bases between them. This CDR3 has 17 amino acids. The CDR3 nucleotides are TGTGCCACCAGCAGAGATTTCACCTTGGGTCCTAACTATGGCTACACCTTC. It is translated as CATSRDFTLGPNYGYTF.

As for this clonotype: One end of the junction is discordant with germline, which a read error may explain. The J gene is TRBJ1-1, the V gene TRBV12-3 or TRBV12-4, with a possible D match to TRBD1 (5 bases). This CDR3 contains 14 residues. The CDR3 nucleotides read TGTGCCAGCAGTTTGGGGGTAGTCAACACTGTAGCTTTCTTT. Its protein product is CASSLGVVNTVAFF.

This clonotype was counted ten times or more. The chain recombines TRBV6-5 with TRBJ1-1; D is undetermined. The germline V and J ends were trimmed by 2 bases and 6 bases, with 16 bases remaining between them. The length of the CDR3 is 15 residues. Germline V lookup: CDR1 MNHEY, CDR2 SVGAGI. CDR3 loop: CASSYLSGPGAEAFF. The CDR3 bases are TGTGCCAGCAGTTACCTGTCCGGGCCCGGCGCTGAAGCTTTCTTT.

The J gene is TRBJ1-3, the V gene TRBV20-1; D is unresolved. Trimming shortened V by 3 bases and J by 0 bases, and 9 bases separated the two germline ends. This CDR3 spans 14 amino acids. CDR1 and CDR2 (germline): DFQATT, SNEGSKA (reference sequence). The CDR3 coding sequence is TGCAGTGCTAGTGTATCGGGCTCTGGAAACACCATATATTTT. Translation: CSASVSGSGNTIYF.

Of note for this clonotype: This clone may be a read error of a much larger clone one base away. The chain couples TRBV20-1 to TRBJ1-5; 8 nucleotides line up with TRBD1. CDR1 and CDR2 from the germline V gene are DFQATT and SNEGSKA (reference sequence). The CDR3 covers 14 residues. The trim removed 6 bases at V and 3 bases at J, leaving 7 bases unmatched. CDR3 coding DNA: TGCAGTGCCCTAGGGACAGGTCCCAATCAGCCCCAGCATTTT. Translated: CSALGTGPNQPQHF.

This rearrangement joins TRBV5-1 to TRBJ1-1; 7 nucleotides match TRBD1. The V segment lost 4 bases and the J segment 0 bases; nucleotides outside the gene matches: 6. The CDR3 sequence is 15 residues long. The germline CDR1 and CDR2 sequences are SGHRS and YFSETQ. As DNA, the CDR3 is TGCGCCAGCAGCCTAACACAGGGGTTGAACACTGAAGCTTTCTTT. Its protein product is CASSLTQGLNTEAFF.

This chain connects TRBV15 to TRBJ2-3, with TRBD2 matching 14 bases. V shed 3 bases and J 4 bases; nucleotides not matched to a gene: 3. The CDR3 covers 16 residues. The germline gives CDR1 LNHNV, CDR2 YYDKDF (reference sequence). The CDR3 DNA sequence: TGTGCCACCAGCAGCGGGACTAGCGGGAGAGCAGATACGCAGTATTTT. As protein: CATSSGTSGRADTQYF.

Many counts were recorded for this clonotype. The V gene is TRBV18, the J gene TRBJ2-3; 7 bases match TRBD2. The junction had 8 bases not matched to a gene; V was cut back by 2 bases and J by 3 bases. The CDR3 runs 16 residues. Germline V gene lookup returns CDR1 KGHSH and CDR2 LQKENI. The CDR3 loop reads CASSPTASGLTDTQYF. CDR3 DNA sequence: TGTGCCAGCTCACCAACGGCTAGCGGTCTAACAGATACGCAGTATTTT.

The chain uses TRBV10-2 and TRBJ2-1; 11 nucleotides line up with TRBD1. The CDR3 contains 16 residues. V was pared by 8 bases and J by 8 bases, with 14 bases of the junction left unmatched. The germline V gene encodes CDR1 WSHSY and CDR2 SAAADI. CDR3 amino acids: CASETHRDRGVDEQFF. The CDR3 DNA reads TGCGCCAGCGAAACGCACCGGGACAGGGGGGTGGATGAGCAGTTCTTC.

The chain couples TRBV29-1 to TRBJ2-1, with 11 bases matching TRBD2. The CDR3 is 15 residues long. V was clipped by 1 base and J by 9 bases; unmatched bases: 8. The germline V gene has CDR1 SQVTM and CDR2 ANQGSEA. CDR3 residues: CSVEAQTSGSGEQFF. The DNA for the CDR3 is TGCAGCGTTGAAGCCCAAACTAGCGGGAGCGGTGAGCAGTTCTTC.